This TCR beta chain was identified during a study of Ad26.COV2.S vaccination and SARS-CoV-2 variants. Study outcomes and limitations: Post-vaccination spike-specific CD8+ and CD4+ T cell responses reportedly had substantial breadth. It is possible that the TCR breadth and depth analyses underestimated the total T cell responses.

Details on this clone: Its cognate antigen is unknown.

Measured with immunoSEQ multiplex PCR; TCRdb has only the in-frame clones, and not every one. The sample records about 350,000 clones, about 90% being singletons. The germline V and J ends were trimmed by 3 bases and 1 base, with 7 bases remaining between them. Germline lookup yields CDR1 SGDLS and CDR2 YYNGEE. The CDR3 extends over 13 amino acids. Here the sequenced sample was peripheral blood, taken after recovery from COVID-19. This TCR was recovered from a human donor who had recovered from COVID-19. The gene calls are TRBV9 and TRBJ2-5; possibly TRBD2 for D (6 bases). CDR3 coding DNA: TGTGCCAGCAGCGCGCGGGGCCAAGAGACCCAGTACTTC. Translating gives CASSARGQETQYF.